This passage covers 2 T cell receptor beta chains from one sample sequenced in a study of CD8+CD57+ T cells in acquired aplastic anemia. TCR beta VDJ and CDR3 profiling used genomic DNA as template. TCRdb ran MiXCR on the reads and lists one entry per CDR3 protein. Among about 190,000 distinct CDR3 sequences, around three fifths were seen once, and the ten largest hold under 60%. Source material: sorted CD4+, CD8+, or CD8+CD57+ T cells (not recorded which) from PBMCs. These receptors were taken from a human donor with severe aplastic anemia or a healthy control (not recorded which).

The V and J genes are TRBV9 and TRBJ2-7; the D gene is possibly TRBD2 (5 bases). Germline CDR1 and CDR2: SGDLS and YYNGEE. CDR3 size: 13 residues. V was clipped by 4 bases and J by 0 bases, with 8 bases between them. The CDR3 loop reads CASSSGTSYEQYF. CDR3 in DNA: TGTGCCAGCAGCAGCGGAACCTCCTACGAGCAGTACTTC.

This clonotype has a count of ten or more. The V gene is TRBV20-1, the J gene TRBJ2-5; D gene uncertain. There are 13 residues in the CDR3. Trimming shortened V by 0 bases and J by 6 bases, and 11 bases separated the two germline ends. Germline V lookup: CDR1 DFQATT, CDR2 SNEGSKA (reference sequence). The CDR3 coding sequence is TGCAGTGCTAGAGAGCCGGATCAGAAGACCCAGTACTTC. This sequence encodes CSAREPDQKTQYF.